This TCR beta chain was captured by sequencing in a study of regulatory T cells in long-lasting Graves disease. At the level of the study: Graves' patients with a new diagnosis had received antithyroid drugs under 3 months.

Time point specified: newly diagnosed GD, antithyroid drugs for less than 3 months. PBMC RNA served as the TCR library source. Graves' disease was diagnosed by American Thyroid Association guidelines. Study results and caveats: Persistent disease showed a preference for TRBV28, TRBJ1-2 and TRBJ2-5.

This clonotype has ten or more counts. Its antigen remains unidentified. The length of the CDR3 is 12 residues. Trimming took 6 bases from V and 7 from J; bases not matched to a gene: 2. Germline-derived CDR1 and CDR2 are MDHEN and SYDVKM. For TCR beta, libraries came from iRepertoire HTBI primers and Arm-PCR of CDR3 regions. TCRdb used MiXCR to reprocess the multiplex PCR reads, holding one entry per CDR3 protein. The sample lists about 420,000 distinct CDR3 sequences; about 16% were seen once. This sample was shared with a second study, whose subject was T cells in Graves' hyperthyroidism and ophthalmopathy. According to that study: The primer set for the first-round RT-PCR of the TCR CDR3 was HTBI.

This chain connects TRBV28 to TRBJ2-2; TRBD1 matches at 7 bases. This TCR derives from a woman in her late teens or twenties with Graves disease. The specimen was peripheral blood mononuclear cells (PBMCs), collected at new diagnosis, from a patient treated with antithyroid drugs. CDR3 loop: CASRTGIGELFF. DNA of the CDR3: TGTGCCAGCAGGACAGGGATCGGGGAGCTGTTTTTT.